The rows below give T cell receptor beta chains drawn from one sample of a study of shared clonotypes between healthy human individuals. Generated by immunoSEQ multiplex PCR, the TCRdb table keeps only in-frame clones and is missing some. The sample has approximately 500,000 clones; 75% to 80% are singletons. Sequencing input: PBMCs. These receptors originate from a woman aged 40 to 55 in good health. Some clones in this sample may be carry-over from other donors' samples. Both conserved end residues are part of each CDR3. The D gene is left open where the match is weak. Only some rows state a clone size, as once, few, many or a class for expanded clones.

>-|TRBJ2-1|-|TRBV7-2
TGTGCCAGCAGCTATTCGTGGGCTTCCAATGAGCAGTTCTTC
CASSYSWASNEQFF
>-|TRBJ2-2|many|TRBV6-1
TGTGCCAGCAGTGGACATTACAGGGACCTAAACACCGGGGAGCTGTTTTTT
CASSGHYRDLNTGELFF
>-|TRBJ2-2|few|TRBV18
TGTGCCAGCTCAGTTTCGACGGGGCGGAACACCGGGGAGCTGTTTTTT
CASSVSTGRNTGELFF
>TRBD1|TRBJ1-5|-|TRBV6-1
TGTGCCAGCAGTGACCTCCAGGGGGCAACTCAGCCCCAGCATTTT
CASSDLQGATQPQHF
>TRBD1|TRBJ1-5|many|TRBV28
TGTGCCAGCAGTTTCACCATCTACAGGGGGCCTACTCAGCCCCAGCATTTT
CASSFTIYRGPTQPQHF
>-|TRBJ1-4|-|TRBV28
TGTGCCAGCAGGTGGGGTCAGAGGAATGAAAAACTGTTTTTT
CASRWGQRNEKLFF
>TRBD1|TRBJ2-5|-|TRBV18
TGTGCCAGCTCCCCACAGGGGCGAGAGACCCAGTACTTC
CASSPQGRETQYF
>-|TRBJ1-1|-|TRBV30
TGTGCCTGGAGTGCGGGACGGAAGAACACTGAAGCTTTCTTT
CAWSAGRKNTEAFF
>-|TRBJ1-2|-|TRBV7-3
TGTGCCAGCAGCCCCGGGAGGAAGCGTGGCTACACCTTC
CASSPGRKRGYTF
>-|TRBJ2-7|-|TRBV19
TGTGCCAGTAGCCGCCGGGACATTCCCTACGAGCAGTACTTC
CASSRRDIPYEQYF
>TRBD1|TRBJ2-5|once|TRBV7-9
TGTGCCAGCAGCTTAGGACAGGGTGGCGGTCTACAGACCCAGTACTTC
CASSLGQGGGLQTQYF
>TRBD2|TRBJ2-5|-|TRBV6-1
TGTGCCAGCAGTGGACTAGCGGGAGTTCGTGAGACCCAGTACTTC
CASSGLAGVRETQYF
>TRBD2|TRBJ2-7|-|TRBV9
TGTGCCAGCAGCGTTGGGGGGGATGTGGACGAGCAGTACTTC
CASSVGGDVDEQYF
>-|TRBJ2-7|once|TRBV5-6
TGTGCCAGCAGCTTGTTTTCGGGGCCGCCTGCTCGGGAGCAGTACTTC
CASSLFSGPPAREQYF
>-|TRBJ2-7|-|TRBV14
TGTGCCAGCAGCACGTCCAGGGTTCGCCGAGACGAGCAGTACTTC
CASSTSRVRRDEQYF
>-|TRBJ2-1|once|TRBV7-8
TGTGCCAGCAGCAAGGGGGGGGCGGGTGAGCAGTTCTTC
CASSKGGAGEQFF
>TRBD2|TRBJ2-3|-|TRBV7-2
TGTGCCAGCAGCGAGACTAGCGGGAGGGCCTTAGATACGCAGTATTTT
CASSETSGRALDTQYF
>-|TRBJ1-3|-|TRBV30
TGTGCCTGGGAAAGGGGGGGGATGACCTCTGGAAACACCATATATTTT
CAWERGGMTSGNTIYF
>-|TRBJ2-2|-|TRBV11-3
TGTGCCAGCTCAAGGACACAGAACACCGGGGAGCTGTTTTTT
CASSRTQNTGELFF
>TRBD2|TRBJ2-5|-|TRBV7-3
TGTGCCAGCAGCCCCCAGGGGGTAGCGGGAGGCCAAGAGACCCAGTACTTC
CASSPQGVAGGQETQYF
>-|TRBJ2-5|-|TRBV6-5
TGTGCCAGCGGGATGGGACCGCCGTACCAAGAGACCCAGTACTTC
CASGMGPPYQETQYF
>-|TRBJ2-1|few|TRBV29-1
TGCAGCGTTGAAGATACGGGGGAGAGCTCCTACAATGAGCAGTTCTTC
CSVEDTGESSYNEQFF
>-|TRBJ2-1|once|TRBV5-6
TGTGCCAGCTCCGCGTCCTACAATGAGCAGTTCTTC
CASSASYNEQFF
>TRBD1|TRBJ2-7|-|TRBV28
TGTGCCAGCCGGGGACAGGGGGCCTACGAGCAGTACTTC
CASRGQGAYEQYF
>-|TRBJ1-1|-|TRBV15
TGTGCCACCAGCACGGGGGGCTGGGGGAACACTGAAGCTTTCTTT
CATSTGGWGNTEAFF
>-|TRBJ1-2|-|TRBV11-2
TGTGCCAGCAGCTTCGCATTAGGCACGTCTAACTATGGCTACACCTTC
CASSFALGTSNYGYTF
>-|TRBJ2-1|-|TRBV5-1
TGCGCCAGCAGCATCGGACCCTCCTACAATGAGCAGTTCTTC
CASSIGPSYNEQFF
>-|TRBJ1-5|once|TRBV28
TGTGCCAGCAGAACCCCCGTGACAGGTCAGCCCCAGCATTTT
CASRTPVTGQPQHF
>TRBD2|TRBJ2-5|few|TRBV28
TGTGCCAGCAGTTTACTAGCGGGAGGGCCGCGGGAGACCCAGTACTTC
CASSLLAGGPRETQYF
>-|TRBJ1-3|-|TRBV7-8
TGTGCCAGCAGCCTAGAGGGGGGTTCTGGAAACACCATATATTTT
CASSLEGGSGNTIYF
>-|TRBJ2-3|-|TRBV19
TGTGCCAGTACCAATGGGGGGCCCGGGGGCACAGATACGCAGTATTTT
CASTNGGPGGTDTQYF
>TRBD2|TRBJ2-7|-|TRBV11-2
TGTGCCAGCAGCCCGAACGGGGGGAGAGAGCAGTACTTC
CASSPNGGREQYF
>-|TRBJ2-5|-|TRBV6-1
TGTGCCAGCAGGCAGGGTTGGCAAGAGACCCAGTACTTC
CASRQGWQETQYF
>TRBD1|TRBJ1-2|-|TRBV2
TGTGCCAGCAGTGAAGCGGGACAGACCTATGGCTACACCTTC
CASSEAGQTYGYTF
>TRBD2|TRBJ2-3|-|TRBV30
TGTGCCTGGAGTGTCCCTGAACGGGAGGTTCCGATGCAGTATTTT
CAWSVPEREVPMQYF
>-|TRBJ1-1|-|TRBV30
TGTGCCTGGAGTCATCGCCAACTGAACACTGAAGCTTTCTTT
CAWSHRQLNTEAFF
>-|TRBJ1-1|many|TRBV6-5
TGTGCCAGCAGGGGGGGCTCAGCTACTGAAGCTTTCTTT
CASRGGSATEAFF
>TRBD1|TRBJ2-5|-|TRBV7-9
TGTGCCAGCAGCTTATTCTTGGGGGGACAGGGCGAAGAGACCCAGTACTTC
CASSLFLGGQGEETQYF
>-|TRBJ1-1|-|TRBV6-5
TGTGCCAGTCACGCAGGGCTTGAAGCTTTCTTT
CASHAGLEAFF
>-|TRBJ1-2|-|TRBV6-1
TGTGCCAGCACGCTTCGACAGGTTAACTATGGCTACACCTTC
CASTLRQVNYGYTF
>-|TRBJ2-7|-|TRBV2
TGTGCCAGCAGTACGCTTAAGAGGCACGAGCAGTACTTC
CASSTLKRHEQYF